The following is a T cell receptor (beta chain) sequence with its context. Which antigen it targets is not known. Base qualities are missing; no much larger clone stands one base away. This entry is derived from a study of OX40 agonist ivuxolimab in advanced cancers. Some background on the complete study: Ivuxolimab was an agonistic, fully human IgG2 monoclonal antibody directed against OX40 (CD134), a costimulatory receptor. Intravenous ivuxolimab was administered to patients every 2 weeks at six dose levels: 0.01, 0.1, 0.3, 1.5, 3 and 10 mg/kg. Patients were allowed to have had prior anti-PD-1, anti-PD-L1 or anti-CTLA-4 therapy, and approximately 40% of the dose-escalation patients had been treated with checkpoint inhibitors. The monotherapy dose-escalation portion (N of about 50 patients) of the phase I ivuxolimab trial is reported in the paper. Peripheral TCRbeta sequencing aimed to test whether ivuxolimab altered TCR sequence diversity and caused clonal T-cell expansion. Of the approximately 53 patients in dose escalation, some 20 had hepatocellular carcinoma, around 15 had melanoma, 9 had renal cell carcinoma and 9 had head and neck cancer. The dose-escalation cohort was about 83% male with a mean age of around 64 years, ranging from 23 to 79. Partial responses occurred in three dose-escalation patients, of whom one had hepatocellular carcinoma and two had cutaneous melanoma.

Patients with a history of autoimmune disease or receiving systemic immunosuppression were excluded from the trial. Peripheral blood for TCR sequencing was drawn from every dose cohort at baseline, at cycle 4 day 1 and at cycle 7 day 1. Samples came from an open-label, multicenter, first-in-human phase I dose-escalation trial of ivuxolimab. Adults with locally advanced or metastatic head and neck squamous cell, hepatocellular, melanoma or renal cell carcinoma were enrolled in the trial. CD4+ and CD8+ T cells were sorted separately from peripheral blood before TCR sequencing. For sequencing of the TCRbeta CDR3 region, genomic DNA was extracted from the sorted cells. The immunoSEQ Assay was used to sequence the TCRbeta CDR3 regions. TCRdb stores this immuneACCESS table with in-frame sequences only. Part of the clones is absent; in the studies checked, under half of the shortfall reflects unresolved V genes, and no reason is known for the rest. In all, the sample holds 52,000 or so clones, and approximately 82% of those were seen once. Of the sample, about 3.5% falls within the top ten clones.

From the germline V gene, CDR1 is SGDLS and CDR2 is YYNGEE. The CDR3 runs 16 amino acids, cysteine and phenylalanine included. Of the read, only the CDR3 DNA is kept; its 48 bases are in frame from base 1. The paper as a whole reports these results and caveats: The antigen specificity of the peripheral T cells that underwent clonal expansion was not determined. At doses of 0.1 to 3.0 mg/kg, clonal expansion of both CD4+ and CD8+ T cells in blood was seen between baseline and week 6. Low levels of normalized T-cell clonal expansion were also shown by some nonresponding patients. In partial responders in the 0.1-3.0 mg/kg groups, normalized peripheral clonal expansion was found to be among the lowest, especially among CD8+ T cells. On average, CD8+ T cells showed more expanded clones than CD4+ T cells after ivuxolimab.

Source: CD4+ or CD8+ T cells sorted from blood, taken in a trial of the OX40 agonist ivuxolimab. The rearrangement joined TRBV9 to TRBJ2-5, with 9 bases in between that match TRBD1. The DNA end lines up better with TRBJ2-7; the J call may be wrong. The source of this sequence is an adult with an advanced solid tumor such as melanoma, head and neck, liver or kidney cancer. The CDR3 is CASSVDVGTGLHEQYF. The nucleotide sequence is given as TGTGCCAGCAGCGTAGACGTCGGGACAGGGCTTCACGAGCAGTACTTC.